These 31 T cell receptor beta chains came from one sample sequenced in a study of cytomegalovirus exposure and HLA in healthy donors. Primers included in the PCR were 60 Vbeta and 13 Jbeta primers. Repertoires were generated with immunoSEQ multiplex PCR, while TCRdb's copy carries only in-frame clones and drops some. The top ten hold about 2% of the sample, which has roughly 160,000 clones, roughly 80% seen once. What was sequenced was PBMCs. The receptor set was obtained from a male donor in good health and CMV-seronegative.

The chain links TRBV2 to TRBJ1-6; TRBD1 agrees at 11 bases. The CDR3 is made up of 14 amino acids. With V trimmed by 7 bases and J by 10 bases, 6 bases remained unmatched. Germline V gene sequence: CDR1 SNHLY, CDR2 FYNNEI. The DNA for the CDR3 is TGTGCCAGCAACTTCGGGACAGGGGGATCACCCCTCCACTTT. It yields the protein CASNFGTGGSPLHF.

V is TRBV6-5 and J is TRBJ1-2; D possibly corresponds to TRBD1 (6 bases). Germline lookup yields CDR1 MNHEY and CDR2 SVGAGI. V dropped 4 bases and J dropped 4 bases, with 16 bases sitting between them. This CDR3 region has 15 residues. CDR3 residues: CASSFEQGSPYGYTF. The CDR3 bases are TGTGCCAGCAGTTTCGAACAGGGTTCTCCCTATGGCTACACCTTC.

This chain links TRBV5-8 with TRBJ1-4; D remains unclear. Germline CDR1 and CDR2: SGHTS and YDEGEE. The CDR3 contains 16 residues. Trimming pared 0 bases from V and 0 bases from J, leaving 9 bases between. CDR3 nucleotides: TGTGCCAGCAGCTTGGCCGTCGGGGCAACTAATGAAAAACTGTTTTTT. It codes for CASSLAVGATNEKLFF.

The J gene is TRBJ2-5, the V gene TRBV2; 11 bases line up with TRBD1. Germline loops: CDR1 SNHLY, CDR2 FYNNEI. The V segment lost 5 bases and the J segment 4 bases; nucleotides outside the gene matches: 12. This CDR3 contains 17 residues. The CDR3 protein is CASSLGDGQGALETQYF. The CDR3 region has the DNA TGTGCCAGCAGTCTAGGGGACGGACAGGGGGCTTTAGAGACCCAGTACTTC.

The V and J genes are TRBV19 and TRBJ1-2; D ambiguous. The length of the CDR3 is 14 residues. The V gene lost 5 bases and the J gene lost 0 bases, with 10 bases spanning the gap. Germline V gives CDR1 LNHDA, CDR2 SQIVND (reference sequence). Written as DNA, the CDR3 is TGTGCCAGTAGTGAGGGTCCCGCTAACTATGGCTACACCTTC. This translates into CASSEGPANYGYTF.

The CDR3 nucleotides are TGTGCCAGCAGCAGGACACCAGATCAGCCCCAGCATTTT. Protein: CASSRTPDQPQHF. This chain connects TRBV6-5 to TRBJ1-5; tentatively, D is TRBD1 (5 bases). Trimming took 6 bases from V and 5 from J, leaving 11 bases between them. The CDR3 length is 13 residues. Germline V gene data show CDR1 as MNHEY and CDR2 as SVGAGI.

This clone was seen only a few times. The chain employs TRBV19 and TRBJ1-5; 11 bases align to TRBD1. The CDR3 consists of 16 residues. From germline, CDR1 is LNHDA and CDR2 SQIVND (reference sequence). Losses at the gene ends were 5 bases for V and 6 bases for J; bases not matched to a gene: 9. The CDR3 DNA sequence: TGTGCCAGTAGTCTGCTGGACAGGGGGCAGGGTCAGCCCCAGCATTTT. Amino acids: CASSLLDRGQGQPQHF.

V gene TRBV4-1 combines with J gene TRBJ2-2, with D perhaps TRBD2 (7 bases). Germline assignment: CDR1 MGHRA and CDR2 YSYEKL. Between the trimmed V and J ends, which lost 2 bases and 8 bases, there was a span of 21 bases. The CDR3 runs to 17 residues. The CDR3 spells CASSQRVPSGGIGELFF. CDR3 nucleotide sequence: TGCGCCAGCAGCCAAAGGGTCCCTTCGGGGGGCATAGGGGAGCTGTTTTTT.

The genes are TRBV6-6 and TRBJ2-2; D possibly corresponds to TRBD2 (5 bases). Germline V gives CDR1 MNHNY, CDR2 SVGAGI (reference sequence). V lost 5 bases, J lost 1 base, and 8 bases lay in between. This CDR3 region has 14 residues. The CDR3 sequence is CASSGRENTGELFF. CDR3 nucleotide sequence: TGTGCCAGCAGTGGCCGGGAGAACACCGGGGAGCTGTTTTTT.

This chain connects TRBV29-1 to TRBJ1-2; D is ambiguous. V lost 4 bases and J lost 8, with 17 bases in between. The germline gives CDR1 SQVTM, CDR2 ANQGSEA. The CDR3 is made up of 13 amino acids. The CDR3 loop is CSVGSAGSRGYTF. The CDR3 nucleotides read TGCAGCGTTGGGTCTGCGGGCTCGAGGGGCTACACCTTC.

The V call is TRBV7-9, the J call TRBJ2-7; 12 bases map to TRBD1. Germline values: CDR1 SEHNR, CDR2 FQNEAQ (reference sequence). CDR3 length equals 16 residues. With 7 bases clipped from V and 4 bases from J, the junction kept 11 bases outside the gene matches. In DNA, the CDR3 is TGTGCCAGCACCTACTTCCCGGGACAGGGGGCTTACGAGCAGTACTTC. Translating it yields CASTYFPGQGAYEQYF.

In its sample, this clone was seen once. V and J are TRBV10-1 and TRBJ2-1; a possible D gene is TRBD1 (6 bases). The V end lost 2 bases, the J end lost 5 bases, and 10 bases lay between the germline ends. The germline V gene has CDR1 WNHNN and CDR2 SYGVQD (reference sequence). The CDR3 runs 14 residues. The DNA of the CDR3 is TGCGCCAGCAGTGAGACAGGGTCTAACAATGAGCAGTTCTTC. Translating it yields CASSETGSNNEQFF.

This sequence joins TRBV10-3 and TRBJ1-2; D perhaps matches TRBD1 (5 bases). Trimming pared 0 bases from V and 8 bases from J, leaving 10 bases between. In germline, CDR1 is ENHRY, CDR2 SYGVKD. This CDR3 has 13 amino acids. The CDR3 DNA reads as TGTGCCATCAGTGAGTCGAACAGGCACGGCTACACCTTC. Amino acids: CAISESNRHGYTF.

V and J are TRBV6-5 and TRBJ2-2; 10 nucleotides match TRBD1. The CDR3 has 15 amino acids. The J segment lost 7 bases and the V segment lost 7 bases, leaving 9 bases of the junction unmatched. Germline CDR1 MNHEY, CDR2 SVGAGI. The CDR3 nucleotides read TGTGCCAGCACCCAGACAGGGGGCGAGCACGGGGAGCTGTTTTTT. Translated: CASTQTGGEHGELFF.

This chain joins TRBV7-6 and TRBJ1-5; TRBD1 agrees at 8 bases. The germline V gene has CDR1 SGHVS and CDR2 FNYEAQ. This CDR3 spans 15 amino acids. Losses at the gene ends were 4 bases for V and 2 bases for J; bases not matched to a gene: 4. This CDR3 is CASSWTDRGNQPQHF. In DNA, the CDR3 is TGTGCCAGCAGCTGGACGGACAGGGGCAATCAGCCCCAGCATTTT.

V is TRBV4-3 and J is TRBJ1-2; a weak D match, TRBD1 (5 bases). Trimming shortened V by 3 bases and J by 3 bases, and 14 bases separated the two germline ends. The CDR3 totals 15 residues. In germline, CDR1 is LGHNA, CDR2 YSLEER. This CDR3 reads CASSHPKGKDYGYTF. Here the CDR3 DNA reads TGCGCCAGCAGCCACCCGAAGGGGAAGGACTATGGCTACACCTTC.

The chain uses TRBV9 and TRBJ1-3; D might be TRBD1 (6 bases). Germline loops: CDR1 SGDLS, CDR2 YYNGEE. V shed 0 bases and J shed 4 bases, with 14 bases lying between them. The CDR3 length is 16 residues. The CDR3 spells CASSVERGSSGNTIYF. The CDR3 bases are TGTGCCAGCAGCGTAGAAAGGGGGTCTTCGGGAAACACCATATATTTT.

V usage is TRBV25-1 and J usage is TRBJ1-4; 8 bases match TRBD1. The V gene end was trimmed by 1 base and the J gene end by 7 bases; junction bases not matched to a gene: 2. The germline V gene encodes CDR1 MGHDK and CDR2 SYGVNS. The CDR3 loop spans 14 amino acids. This CDR3 is CASSEWQGAEKLFF. CDR3 bases: TGTGCCAGCAGTGAATGGCAGGGGGCTGAAAAACTGTTTTTT.

The J gene is TRBJ2-2, the V gene TRBV6-6; D might be TRBD2 (6 bases). This CDR3 comprises 15 residues. Trimming cost V 5 bases and J 1 base, with 11 bases left between them. Germline-derived CDR1 and CDR2 are MNHNY and SVGAGI (reference sequence). The CDR3 sequence is CASSTHGGNTGELFF. CDR3 bases: TGTGCCAGCAGTACCCACGGGGGGAACACCGGGGAGCTGTTTTTT.

The chain combines TRBV25-1 with TRBJ1-4; TRBD1 matches 7 bases. CDR3 length: 14 amino acids. Germline V gene sequence: CDR1 MGHDK, CDR2 SYGVNS. Unmatched junction bases numbered 9, after V lost 6 bases and J lost 8 bases. CDR3 loop: CASRNQGDGEKLFF. The CDR3, as DNA: TGTGCCAGCAGGAATCAGGGGGACGGGGAAAAACTGTTTTTT. Combining the CDR3 with reference TRBV25-1 and TRBJ1-4 gives the whole variable domain EADIYQTPRYLVIGTGKKITLECSQTMGHDKMYWYQQDPGMELHLIHYSYGVNSTEKGDLSSESTVSRIRTEHFPLTLESARPSHTSQYLCASRNQGDGEKLFFGSGTQLSVL.

The chain has TRBV2 and TRBJ1-2; tentatively, D is TRBD1 (5 bases). Germline loops: CDR1 SNHLY, CDR2 FYNNEI. This CDR3 spans 15 amino acids. Trimming removed 6 bases from V and 0 bases from J, with 14 bases in between. The DNA of the CDR3 is TGTGCCAGCAGGCCGACAGCTAGATCTAACTATGGCTACACCTTC. Its protein is CASRPTARSNYGYTF.

This chain's CDR3 is CASRSGGYNEQFF. CDR3 DNA sequence: TGTGCCAGCAGATCCGGGGGGTACAATGAGCAGTTCTTC. The chain links TRBV7-9 to TRBJ2-1; TRBD2 matches 7 bases. The CDR3 is 13 amino acids. Germline CDR1 and CDR2: SEHNR and FQNEAQ (reference sequence). V dropped 6 bases and J dropped 4; count of bases not matched to a gene: 3.

This chain links TRBV10-3 with TRBJ1-1; 7 bases map to TRBD1. The CDR3 length is 16 residues. CDR1 ENHRY and CDR2 SYGVKD come from the germline V gene. V trimming: 6 bases; J trimming: 2 bases; junction bases outside the gene matches: 12. Here the CDR3 DNA reads TGTGCCATCAGAGCCGCCTTCACAGGGGAAAACACTGAAGCTTTCTTT. Translation: CAIRAAFTGENTEAFF.

V gene TRBV15 combines with J gene TRBJ2-2; 7 nucleotides agree with TRBD1. CDR1 is LNHNV, CDR2 YYDKDF, per germline (reference sequence). Trimming removed 3 bases from V and 0 bases from J; junction bases left unmatched: 1. The CDR3 contains 15 residues. The CDR3 here is CATSSGQANTGELFF. The CDR3 DNA sequence: TGTGCCACCAGCAGCGGACAGGCGAACACCGGGGAGCTGTTTTTT.

The gene calls are TRBV7-6 and TRBJ2-2; no firm D call. The CDR3 covers 12 residues. The germline gives CDR1 SGHVS, CDR2 FNYEAQ. Trimming stripped 1 base from V and 6 bases from J, with 3 bases between. In DNA, the CDR3 is TGTGCCAGCAGCTTAGGGCCCGGGGAGCTGTTTTTT. This encodes CASSLGPGELFF.

A few counts support this clone. V and J are TRBV9 and TRBJ1-2; 7 nucleotides line up with TRBD1. The junction had 18 bases not matched to a gene; V was cut back by 5 bases and J by 8 bases. Germline assignment: CDR1 SGDLS and CDR2 YYNGEE. The CDR3 covers 16 residues. This CDR3 reads CASRRRYQDRFYGYTF. The CDR3 DNA reads as TGTGCCAGCAGGCGACGATATCAGGACAGGTTCTACGGCTACACCTTC.

Here the CDR3 DNA reads TGTGCCAGCAGTTACTCGGGGACAGGGTGGCAAGCTTTCTTT. Amino acids: CASSYSGTGWQAFF. The chain joins TRBV6-5 to TRBJ1-1, with TRBD1 matching 9 bases. Trimming removed 0 bases from V and 9 bases from J; junction bases left unmatched: 5. The V gene's germline CDR1 is MNHEY and CDR2 SVGAGI. The CDR3 totals 14 residues.

This clone was seen a single time. This chain connects TRBV6-5 to TRBJ1-1; D gene uncertain. Germline lookup yields CDR1 MNHEY and CDR2 SVGAGI. This CDR3 spans 13 amino acids. Trimming removed 5 bases from V and 3 bases from J, with 10 bases in between. CDR3 loop: CASSRGKDTEAFF. The CDR3 DNA sequence: TGTGCCAGCAGTCGCGGCAAGGACACTGAAGCTTTCTTT.

The V and J genes are TRBV11-2 and TRBJ1-1; D possibly corresponds to TRBD1 (5 bases). This CDR3 spans 14 amino acids. Per the germline V gene, CDR1 is SGHAT and CDR2 is FQNNGV. V shed 0 bases and J shed 7 bases, with 12 bases lying between them. CDR3 amino acids: CASSLDAGMFEAFF. CDR3 nucleotides: TGTGCCAGCAGCTTAGATGCAGGGATGTTTGAAGCTTTCTTT.

The rearrangement uses TRBV18 and TRBJ2-7, with unresolved D. CDR3 length equals 14 residues. The V end was cut by 0 bases, the J end by 4 bases, with 10 bases between. Germline values: CDR1 KGHSH, CDR2 LQKENI. The CDR3 loop reads CASSPPVQPYEQYF. CDR3 nucleotides: TGTGCCAGCTCACCACCGGTACAGCCGTACGAGCAGTACTTC.

This clone was seen a few times. V gene TRBV12-5 combines with J gene TRBJ2-7, with TRBD1 matching 7 bases. CDR3 length: 14 residues. V shed 7 bases and J 3 bases; nucleotides not matched to a gene: 9. Germline assignment: CDR1 LGHNT and CDR2 FRNRAP. CDR3 DNA sequence: TGTGCTAGTGCCAAGGACAGGTCAGACTACGAGCAGTACTTC. Protein sequence: CASAKDRSDYEQYF.